Following are 32 T cell receptor beta chains from one sample sequenced in a study of T-cell reconstitution after alpha-beta-depleted transplantation in children (dated by TCRdb to about 2016). Library prep was done by PCR. Data came from an Illumina HiSeq 2500. TCR libraries were prepared with molecular barcoding, using unique molecular identifiers to normalize TCRbeta repertoire quantification. TCRdb itself trimmed the public reads at Q25 with fastp, ran MiXCR and retained productive beta chains. Rows are combined by CDR3 protein, so each entry shows the most common genes and DNA. The table for this sample lists a few hundred thousand distinct CDR3 sequences; about 14% of them were counted only once. The biggest ten clones account for 3.5% to 4.5% of the sample. Source: PBMCs, taken from the stem cell graft. Receptors originate from a human donor who donated a stem cell graft to a child with Fanconi anemia.

This clonotype was counted a few times. The V and J genes are TRBV3-1 and TRBJ2-7; D ambiguous. Germline CDR1 is LGHDT and CDR2 is YNNKEL (reference sequence). The CDR3 length is 14 residues. V was clipped by 4 bases and J by 1 base, with 11 bases between them. CDR3 residues: CASSRSGPSYEQYF. CDR3 bases: TGTGCCAGCAGCCGCTCCGGGCCGTCCTACGAGCAGTACTTC.

This chain connects TRBV7-9 to TRBJ2-2; D is possibly TRBD2 (5 bases). This CDR3 is 14 amino acids long. Trimming removed 5 bases at V and 3 bases at J, with 10 bases between. Germline CDR1 SEHNR, CDR2 FQNEAQ (reference sequence). DNA for the CDR3: TGTGCCAGCAGCCCAGTGCGGGACACCGGGGAGCTGTTTTTT. Protein: CASSPVRDTGELFF. The entire variable domain, with the rest obtained from reference TRBV7-9 and TRBJ2-2, is as follows: DTGVSQNPRHKITKRGQNVTFRCDPISEHNRLYWYRQTLGQGPEFLTYFQNEAQLEKSRLLSDRFSAERPKGSFSTLEIQRTEQGDSAMYLCASSPVRDTGELFFGEGSRLTVL.

This clonotype was seen only a few times. The chain carries TRBV20-1 and TRBJ1-5; D is uncertain. Germline CDR1 reads DFQATT; CDR2 reads SNEGSKA (reference sequence). V was clipped by 0 bases and J by 1 base, with 13 bases between them. The CDR3 loop spans 16 amino acids. CDR3 bases: TGCAGTGCTAGAGATTCCCGTGGGGTAAGCAATCAGCCCCAGCATTTT. As protein: CSARDSRGVSNQPQHF.

This clonotype was counted at least ten times. This chain joins TRBV29-1 and TRBJ2-1, with TRBD2 as a possible D gene (6 bases). The CDR3 has 12 residues. Germline values: CDR1 SQVTM, CDR2 ANQGSEA. V shed 6 bases and J shed 8 bases, with 14 bases lying between them. The CDR3: CSVVVGGDEQFF. CDR3 bases: TGCAGCGTCGTCGTCGGGGGAGATGAGCAGTTCTTC.

This clonotype was counted only a few times. This rearrangement joins TRBV29-1 to TRBJ2-1; 14 bases line up with TRBD2. Per the germline V gene, CDR1 is SQVTM and CDR2 is ANQGSEA. With 7 bases clipped from V and 9 bases from J, the junction kept 8 bases outside the gene matches. This CDR3 spans 14 amino acids. Written as DNA, the CDR3 is TGCAGCGCCTCGACTAGCGGGGGGGCCGGTGAGCAGTTCTTC. Translated: CSASTSGGAGEQFF.

This clonotype was seen many times. The V call is TRBV12-3 or TRBV12-4, the J call TRBJ2-7, with 9 bases fitting TRBD2. The CDR3 is 14 amino acids. V lost 4 bases to trimming and J lost 1 base; unmatched junction nucleotides: 2. Here the CDR3 DNA reads TGTGCCAGCAGTTCTCTAGCGGGGTCCTACGAGCAGTACTTC. Protein product: CASSSLAGSYEQYF.

This clonotype was detected a few times. The chain combines TRBV20-1 with TRBJ1-1; tentative D call: TRBD1 (6 bases). The germline V and J ends were trimmed by 3 bases and 3 bases, with 11 bases remaining between them. This CDR3 is built from 13 residues. Germline-derived CDR1 and CDR2 are DFQATT and SNEGSKA (reference sequence). CDR3 in DNA: TGCAGTGCTAGTAGGGGGGGTGACACTGAAGCTTTCTTT. This translates into CSASRGGDTEAFF.

This clonotype was detected many times. The J gene is TRBJ1-1, the V gene TRBV27, with D perhaps matching TRBD1 (5 bases). Germline CDR1 is MNHEY and CDR2 is SMNVEV (reference sequence). The CDR3 runs to 14 residues. Trimming stripped 1 base from V and 5 bases from J, with 11 bases between. This chain's CDR3 is CASSLWGRETEAFF. The DNA of the CDR3 is TGTGCCAGCAGTTTATGGGGCAGGGAGACTGAAGCTTTCTTT.

This clonotype was recorded at least ten times. The chain couples TRBV7-9 to TRBJ2-1; D may be TRBD2 (6 bases). Germline CDR1 is SEHNR and CDR2 is FQNEAQ (reference sequence). With 6 bases removed from V and 7 bases from J, the gap between germline ends came to 16 bases. This CDR3 has 14 residues. CDR3: CASRNRDLGNEQFF. The CDR3 nucleotides read TGTGCCAGCAGGAACCGGGACTTGGGGAATGAGCAGTTCTTC.

The V gene is TRBV25-1, the J gene TRBJ2-3, with no clear D. This CDR3 has 12 residues. Per the germline V gene, CDR1 is MGHDK and CDR2 is SYGVNS. The V gene lost 5 bases and the J gene lost 5 bases, with 8 bases spanning the gap. CDR3 loop: CASSLKRDTQYF. CDR3 DNA sequence: TGTGCCAGCAGTCTAAAGCGAGATACGCAGTATTTT.

This clonotype turned up a few times. This chain uses TRBV6-2 or TRBV6-3 with TRBJ2-5, with a weak D call TRBD1 (6 bases). Germline V gene lookup returns CDR1 MNHEY and CDR2 SVGEGT. The V end was cut by 4 bases, the J end by 1 base, with 13 bases between. CDR3 length: 15 amino acids. The CDR3 reads CASSSIWTVQETQYF. As DNA, the CDR3 is TGTGCCAGCAGTTCAATATGGACAGTCCAAGAGACCCAGTACTTC.

This clonotype has at least ten counts. The chain links TRBV5-1 to TRBJ2-3, with unresolved D. The V gene's germline CDR1 is SGHRS and CDR2 YFSETQ. The germline V and J ends were trimmed by 1 base and 5 bases, with 11 bases remaining between them. This CDR3 is 14 amino acids long. The CDR3 nucleotides read TGCGCCAGCAGCTTGTCAGGAAGTGGAGATACGCAGTATTTT. Its translation: CASSLSGSGDTQYF.

This clonotype was seen more than once but under ten times. V usage is TRBV20-1 and J usage is TRBJ2-5; D is undetermined. Germline V gene sequence: CDR1 DFQATT, CDR2 SNEGSKA (reference sequence). V gave up 1 base and J gave up 5 bases, with 14 bases separating them. The CDR3 is 14 residues long. The CDR3 here is CSARGTLGIETQYF. The CDR3 DNA sequence: TGCAGTGCTAGAGGGACGTTAGGCATCGAGACCCAGTACTTC.

This chain links TRBV5-1 with TRBJ2-2; D gene uncertain. This CDR3 is 15 amino acids long. The germline gives CDR1 SGHRS, CDR2 YFSETQ. V lost 4 bases to trimming and J lost 0 bases, with 10 bases between them. The CDR3 DNA is TGCGCCAGCAGCCCCGAAATAGCGAACACCGGGGAGCTGTTTTTT. It specifies CASSPEIANTGELFF. The entire variable domain, with the rest obtained from reference TRBV5-1 and TRBJ2-2, is as follows: KAGVTQTPRYLIKTRGQQVTLSCSPISGHRSVSWYQQTPGQGLQFLFEYFSETQRNKGNFPGRFSGRQFSNSRSEMNVSTLELGDSALYLCASSPEIANTGELFFGEGSRLTVL.

This clonotype was seen ten or more times. The chain recombines TRBV19 with TRBJ2-1; tentative D call: TRBD2 (5 bases). V was shortened by 7 bases and J by 3 bases, with 16 bases between the two germline ends. The germline CDR1 and CDR2 sequences are LNHDA and SQIVND (reference sequence). The CDR3 sequence is 15 residues long. CDR3 amino acids: CASKGGFGYYNEQFF. CDR3 DNA: TGTGCCAGTAAAGGCGGGTTTGGCTACTACAATGAGCAGTTCTTC.

This clonotype was counted ten times or more. The chain is built from TRBV29-1 and TRBJ2-3; 10 bases agree with TRBD2. In germline, CDR1 is SQVTM, CDR2 ANQGSEA. The CDR3 sequence is 19 residues long. V lost 4 bases, J lost 0 bases, and 16 bases stayed unmatched. The CDR3 sequence is CSVVSSASGGGRSTDTQYF. The CDR3 DNA follows: TGCAGCGTTGTCAGCTCGGCTAGCGGGGGCGGGAGAAGCACAGATACGCAGTATTTT.

This clonotype was observed a handful of times. This sequence joins TRBV20-1 and TRBJ2-1; D possibly corresponds to TRBD1 (5 bases). Trimming pared 1 base from V and 5 bases from J, leaving 6 bases between. The CDR3 spans 12 residues. Germline-derived CDR1 and CDR2 are DFQATT and SNEGSKA (reference sequence). The DNA for the CDR3 is TGCAGTGCTAGAGTCAGGGACAATGAGCAGTTCTTC. Protein sequence: CSARVRDNEQFF.

This chain uses TRBV6-2 or TRBV6-3 with TRBJ1-1; 7 bases are shared with TRBD1. This CDR3 has 18 residues. Germline CDR1 MNHEY, CDR2 SVGEGT. V trimming: 4 bases; J trimming: 0 bases; junction bases outside the gene matches: 14. CDR3 in DNA: TGTGCCAGCAGTTCAAAAGGGACAGTCGCTCCAGTGAACACTGAAGCTTTCTTT. Amino acids: CASSSKGTVAPVNTEAFF.

Notes on this clonotype: The junction differs from germline at one of its ends, possibly a read error. The rearrangement joins TRBV20-1 to TRBJ2-1, with D possibly TRBD1 on 5 matching bases. CDR1 is DFQATT and CDR2 is SNEGSKA in the germline V gene (reference sequence). The CDR3 runs 13 residues. The CDR3 nucleotides are TGCAGTGTTAGACAGCGAGCTTTTAATGAGCAGTTCTTC. Its translation: CSVRQRAFNEQFF.

This clonotype was seen repeatedly, ten times or more. The CDR3 sequence is CASSRDNYNEQFF. The CDR3 DNA sequence: TGTGCCAGCAGTCGGGACAACTACAATGAGCAGTTCTTC. V gene TRBV2 combines with J gene TRBJ2-1; D perhaps matches TRBD1 (6 bases). CDR1 is SNHLY, CDR2 FYNNEI, per germline. This CDR3 region has 13 residues. The V gene lost 5 bases and the J gene lost 3 bases, with 8 bases spanning the gap.

This clonotype has a count of ten or more. V gene TRBV12-3 or TRBV12-4 combines with J gene TRBJ1-1; D might be TRBD1 (5 bases). The CDR3 loop spans 14 amino acids. V was trimmed by 3 bases and J by 0 bases, leaving 8 bases between them. CDR3 in DNA: TGTGCCAGCAGTTTCGGCAGGGTGAACACTGAAGCTTTCTTT. It specifies CASSFGRVNTEAFF.

The sample holds many counts of this clonotype. This rearrangement joins TRBV15 to TRBJ2-7, with no clear D. The CDR3 runs 15 residues. V lost 0 bases, J lost 1 base, and 10 bases lay in between. Looked up from germline, CDR1 is LNHNV and CDR2 is YYDKDF (reference sequence). This CDR3 reads CATSRDVTESYEQYV. In DNA, the CDR3 is TGTGCCACCAGCAGAGATGTAACTGAATCCTACGAGCAGTACGTC.

This clonotype was observed many times. The rearrangement uses TRBV18 and TRBJ2-5, with TRBD2 identical over 9 bases. Germline CDR1 and CDR2: KGHSH and LQKENI. The CDR3 has 15 amino acids. J lost 2 bases, V lost 6 bases, and 7 bases had no gene match. For the CDR3, the DNA is TGTGCCAGCTCGCCTTTAGCGGGGGAACAAGAGACCCAGTACTTC. Its protein is CASSPLAGEQETQYF.

This clonotype was counted between two and nine times. The chain is built from TRBV20-1 and TRBJ1-5; 7 nucleotides line up with TRBD1. Germline loops: CDR1 DFQATT, CDR2 SNEGSKA (reference sequence). Unmatched junction bases numbered 8, after V lost 1 base and J lost 2 bases. The CDR3 extends over 16 amino acids. The CDR3 sequence is CSARAPNRGGNQPQHF. DNA for the CDR3: TGCAGTGCTAGAGCGCCTAACAGGGGTGGCAATCAGCCCCAGCATTTT.

This clonotype has a handful of counts. The CDR3 nucleotides read TGTGCCAGCAGCCAAATTTTCTGGGGGACCGGGGAGCTGTTTTTT. It specifies CASSQIFWGTGELFF. The chain uses TRBV14 and TRBJ2-2, with D perhaps assigned TRBD1 or TRBD2 (5 bases each). The V end was cut by 2 bases, the J end by 5 bases, with 12 bases between. There are 15 residues in the CDR3. CDR1 is SGHDN and CDR2 is FVKESK in the germline V gene.

This clonotype was recorded at least ten times. The chain uses TRBV6-1 and TRBJ1-1; D call uncertain. The CDR3 consists of 11 residues. With 0 bases removed from V and 12 bases from J, the gap between germline ends came to 8 bases. CDR1 is MNHNS and CDR2 is SASEGT in the germline V gene. The CDR3 loop is CASSEARKSFF. CDR3 bases: TGTGCCAGCAGTGAAGCGCGGAAGTCTTTCTTT.

J is TRBJ1-2 and V is TRBV5-1; TRBD1 might be the D (5 bases). Trimming shortened V by 3 bases and J by 0 bases, and 12 bases separated the two germline ends. Germline V CDR1 and CDR2: SGHRS, YFSETQ. The CDR3 loop spans 15 amino acids. The CDR3 DNA is TGCGCCAGCAGCTCCGGGACCGGCGCTAACTATGGCTACACCTTC. Amino acids: CASSSGTGANYGYTF.

The genes are TRBV15 and TRBJ1-4; no reliable D call. The germline V gene encodes CDR1 LNHNV and CDR2 YYDKDF (reference sequence). The CDR3 has 15 amino acids. V was clipped by 1 base and J by 1 base, with 7 bases between them. In DNA, the CDR3 is TGTGCCACCAGCAGAGCCGGAAGAACTAATGAAAAACTGTTTTTT. Translating gives CATSRAGRTNEKLFF.

This clonotype was seen more than once but under ten times. V is TRBV28 and J is TRBJ2-7; 9 bases match TRBD1. With V trimmed by 8 bases and J by 0 bases, 5 bases remained unmatched. This CDR3 is built from 14 residues. Germline V gene data show CDR1 as MDHEN and CDR2 as SYDVKM. The CDR3 coding sequence is TGTGCCAGCGCTGGACAGGGGAGCTCCTACGAGCAGTACTTC. Translation gives CASAGQGSSYEQYF.

This clonotype was observed many times. The chain uses TRBV20-1 and TRBJ2-2, with 10 bases that match TRBD1. The trim removed 6 bases at V and 4 bases at J, leaving 8 bases unmatched. CDR3 length: 15 amino acids. The germline CDR1 and CDR2 sequences are DFQATT and SNEGSKA (reference sequence). CDR3 DNA sequence: TGCAGTGCAACGACAGGGGGCGCGACCACCGGGGAGCTGTTTTTT. The encoded protein is CSATTGGATTGELFF.

DNA for the CDR3: TGCAGCGTTTCCGGGACAGCCAACACTGAAGCTTTCTTT. It codes for CSVSGTANTEAFF. The gene calls are TRBV29-1 and TRBJ1-1; 7 bases fit TRBD1. CDR3 length equals 13 residues. Unmatched junction bases numbered 5, after V lost 5 bases and J lost 2 bases. Germline lookup yields CDR1 SQVTM and CDR2 ANQGSEA. Based on the CDR3 plus reference TRBV29-1 and TRBJ1-1, the full variable domain is SAVISQKPSRDICQRGTSLTIQCQVDSQVTMMFWYRQQPGQSLTLIATANQGSEATYESGFVIDKFPISRPNLTFSTLTVSNMSPEDSSIYLCSVSGTANTEAFFGQGTRLTVV.

This clonotype was detected many times. V gene TRBV11-2 combines with J gene TRBJ2-5; D assignment may be TRBD1 or TRBD2 (7 bases each). This CDR3 has 15 amino acids. The V gene lost 3 bases and the J gene lost 7 bases, with 18 bases spanning the gap. The germline V gene encodes CDR1 SGHAT and CDR2 FQNNGV. The CDR3: CASSFMGGGEVTQYF. CDR3 in DNA: TGTGCCAGCAGCTTCATGGGAGGGGGCGAGGTGACCCAGTACTTC.